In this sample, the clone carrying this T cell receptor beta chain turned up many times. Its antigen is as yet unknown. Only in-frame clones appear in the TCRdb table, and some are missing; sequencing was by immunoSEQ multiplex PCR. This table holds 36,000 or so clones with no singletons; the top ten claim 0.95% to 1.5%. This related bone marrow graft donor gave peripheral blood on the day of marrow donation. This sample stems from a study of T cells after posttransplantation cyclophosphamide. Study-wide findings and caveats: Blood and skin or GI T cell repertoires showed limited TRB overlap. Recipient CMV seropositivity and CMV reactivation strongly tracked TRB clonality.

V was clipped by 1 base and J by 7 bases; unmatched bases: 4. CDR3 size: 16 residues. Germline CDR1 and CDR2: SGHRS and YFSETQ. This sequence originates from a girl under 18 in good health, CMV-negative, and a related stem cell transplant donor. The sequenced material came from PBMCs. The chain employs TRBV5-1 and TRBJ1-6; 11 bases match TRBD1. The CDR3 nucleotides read TGCGCCAGCAGCTTGACTCGGGACAGGGGGAATTCACCCCTCCACTTT. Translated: CASSLTRDRGNSPLHF.